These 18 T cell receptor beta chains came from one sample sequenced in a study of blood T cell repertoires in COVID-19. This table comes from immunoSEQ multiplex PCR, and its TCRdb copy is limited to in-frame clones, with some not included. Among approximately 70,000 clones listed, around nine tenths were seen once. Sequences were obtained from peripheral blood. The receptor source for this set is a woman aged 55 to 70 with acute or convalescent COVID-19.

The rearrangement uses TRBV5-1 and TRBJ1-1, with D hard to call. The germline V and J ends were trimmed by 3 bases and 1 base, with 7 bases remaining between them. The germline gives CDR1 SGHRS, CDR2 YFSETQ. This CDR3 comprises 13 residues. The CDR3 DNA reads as TGCGCCAGCAGCTCCAACTCGAACACTGAAGCTTTCTTT. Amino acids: CASSSNSNTEAFF.

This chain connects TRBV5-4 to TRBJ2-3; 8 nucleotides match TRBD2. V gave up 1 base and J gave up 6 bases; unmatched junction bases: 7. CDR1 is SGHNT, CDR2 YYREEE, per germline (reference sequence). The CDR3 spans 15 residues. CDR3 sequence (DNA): TGTGCCAGCAGCTTGTCCAGCGGGGGAGGTGATACGCAGTATTTT. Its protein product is CASSLSSGGGDTQYF.

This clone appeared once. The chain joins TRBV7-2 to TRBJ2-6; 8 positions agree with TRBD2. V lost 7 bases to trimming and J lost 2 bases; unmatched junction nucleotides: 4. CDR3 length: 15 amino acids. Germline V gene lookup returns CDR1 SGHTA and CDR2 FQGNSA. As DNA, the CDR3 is TGTGCCAGCAAACCGGGGGGGGCTGGGGCCAACGTCCTGACTTTC. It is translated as CASKPGGAGANVLTF.

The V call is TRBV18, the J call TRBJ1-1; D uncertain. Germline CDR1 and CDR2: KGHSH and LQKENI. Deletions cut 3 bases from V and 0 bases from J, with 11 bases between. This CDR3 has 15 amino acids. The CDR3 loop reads CASSPLGGMNTEAFF. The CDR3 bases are TGTGCCAGCTCACCCCTAGGAGGGATGAACACTGAAGCTTTCTTT.

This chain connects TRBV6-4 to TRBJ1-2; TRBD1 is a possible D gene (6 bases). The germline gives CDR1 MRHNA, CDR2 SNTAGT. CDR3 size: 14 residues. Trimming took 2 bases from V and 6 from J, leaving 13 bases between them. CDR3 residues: CASSDKAGADGYTF. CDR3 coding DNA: TGTGCCAGCAGTGACAAAGCAGGGGCGGATGGCTACACCTTC.

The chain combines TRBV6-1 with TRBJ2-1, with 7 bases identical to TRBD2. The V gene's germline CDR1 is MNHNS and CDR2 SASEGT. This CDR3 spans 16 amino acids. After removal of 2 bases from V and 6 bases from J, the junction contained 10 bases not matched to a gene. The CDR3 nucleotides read TGTGCCAGCAGTGAAAGGAGGTCTAGCGGATTCAATGAGCAGTTCTTC. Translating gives CASSERRSSGFNEQFF.

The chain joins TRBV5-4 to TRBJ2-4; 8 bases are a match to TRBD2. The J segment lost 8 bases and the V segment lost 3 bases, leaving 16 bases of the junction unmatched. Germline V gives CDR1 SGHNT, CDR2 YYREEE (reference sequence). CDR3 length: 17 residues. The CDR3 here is CASSSPRGGIYEDIQYF. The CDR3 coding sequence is TGTGCCAGCAGCTCTCCCCGGGGGGGGATTTACGAGGACATTCAGTACTTC.

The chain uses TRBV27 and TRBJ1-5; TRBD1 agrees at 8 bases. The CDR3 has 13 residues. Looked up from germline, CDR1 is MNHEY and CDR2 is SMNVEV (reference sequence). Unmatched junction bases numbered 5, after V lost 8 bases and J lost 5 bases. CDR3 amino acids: CASSDRVYQPQHF. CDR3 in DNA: TGTGCCAGCTCGGACAGGGTCTATCAGCCCCAGCATTTT.

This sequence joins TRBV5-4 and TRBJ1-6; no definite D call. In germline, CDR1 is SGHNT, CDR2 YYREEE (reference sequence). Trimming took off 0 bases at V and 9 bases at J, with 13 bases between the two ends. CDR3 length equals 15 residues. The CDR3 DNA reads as TGTGCCAGCAGCTTGGACTGGAAATCAGGTTCACCCCTCCACTTT. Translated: CASSLDWKSGSPLHF.

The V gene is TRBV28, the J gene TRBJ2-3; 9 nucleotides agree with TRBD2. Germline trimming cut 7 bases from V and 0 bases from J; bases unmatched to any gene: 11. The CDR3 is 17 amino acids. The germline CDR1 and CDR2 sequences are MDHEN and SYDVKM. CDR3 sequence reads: CASTPAGSGGSTDTQYF. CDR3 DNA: TGTGCCAGCACCCCCGCGGGTAGCGGGGGTAGCACAGATACGCAGTATTTT.

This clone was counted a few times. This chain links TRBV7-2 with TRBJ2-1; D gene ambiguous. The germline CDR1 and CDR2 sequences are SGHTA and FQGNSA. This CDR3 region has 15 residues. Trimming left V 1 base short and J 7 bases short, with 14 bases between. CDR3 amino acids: CASSLGSASRNEQFF. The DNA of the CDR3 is TGTGCCAGCAGCTTAGGATCAGCGTCACGAAATGAGCAGTTCTTC.

DNA of the CDR3: TGCGCCAGCAGCCAGAGTAATCCGGGACTCCCGGGAGAGACCCAGTACTTC. Translating it yields CASSQSNPGLPGETQYF. J is TRBJ2-5 and V is TRBV4-1; TRBD2 might be the D (6 bases). Germline V gene data show CDR1 as MGHRA and CDR2 as YSYEKL. Trimming removed 3 bases at V and 4 bases at J, with 21 bases between. The CDR3 has 17 amino acids.

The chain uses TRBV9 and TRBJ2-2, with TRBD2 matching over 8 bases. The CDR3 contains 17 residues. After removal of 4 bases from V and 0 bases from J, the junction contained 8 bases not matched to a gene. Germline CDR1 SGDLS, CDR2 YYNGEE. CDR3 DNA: TGTGCCAGCAGCCTGCGGGTAGCGGGGACGAACACCGGGGAGCTGTTTTTT. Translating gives CASSLRVAGTNTGELFF.

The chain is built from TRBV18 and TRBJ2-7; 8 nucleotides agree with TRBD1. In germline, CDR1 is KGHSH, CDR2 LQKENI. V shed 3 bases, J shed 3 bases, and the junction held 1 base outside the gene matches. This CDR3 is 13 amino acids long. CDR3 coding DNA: TGTGCCAGCTCACCGGGACAGGACTACGAGCAGTACTTC. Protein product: CASSPGQDYEQYF.

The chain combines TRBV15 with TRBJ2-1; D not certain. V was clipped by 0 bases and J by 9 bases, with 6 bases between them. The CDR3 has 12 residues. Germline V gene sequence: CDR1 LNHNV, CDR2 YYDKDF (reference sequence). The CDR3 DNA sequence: TGTGCCACCAGCAGAGATCTGAGTGAGCAGTTCTTC. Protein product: CATSRDLSEQFF.

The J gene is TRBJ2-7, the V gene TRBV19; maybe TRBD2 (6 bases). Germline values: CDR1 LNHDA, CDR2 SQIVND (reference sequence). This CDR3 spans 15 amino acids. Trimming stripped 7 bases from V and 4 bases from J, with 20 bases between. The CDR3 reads CASNPGDTNSYEQYF. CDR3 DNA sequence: TGTGCCAGTAACCCGGGAGACACTAACTCTTACGAGCAGTACTTC.

This chain's CDR3 is CASSLHRTGDSPLHF. CDR3 coding DNA: TGTGCCAGCAGCCTGCACCGGACAGGTGATTCACCCCTCCACTTT. The chain combines TRBV4-2 with TRBJ1-6; the match to TRBD1 covers 7 bases. The V gene's germline CDR1 is LGHNA and CDR2 YNFKEQ. Trimming at V came to 4 bases and at J to 8 bases, leaving 8 bases not matched to a gene. The CDR3 is made up of 15 amino acids.

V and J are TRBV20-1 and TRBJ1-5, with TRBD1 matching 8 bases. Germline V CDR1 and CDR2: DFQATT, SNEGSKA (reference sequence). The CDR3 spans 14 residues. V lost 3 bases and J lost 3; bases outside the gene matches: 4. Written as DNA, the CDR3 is TGCAGTGCTAGTCGGACAGGGAACAATCAGCCCCAGCATTTT. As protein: CSASRTGNNQPQHF.